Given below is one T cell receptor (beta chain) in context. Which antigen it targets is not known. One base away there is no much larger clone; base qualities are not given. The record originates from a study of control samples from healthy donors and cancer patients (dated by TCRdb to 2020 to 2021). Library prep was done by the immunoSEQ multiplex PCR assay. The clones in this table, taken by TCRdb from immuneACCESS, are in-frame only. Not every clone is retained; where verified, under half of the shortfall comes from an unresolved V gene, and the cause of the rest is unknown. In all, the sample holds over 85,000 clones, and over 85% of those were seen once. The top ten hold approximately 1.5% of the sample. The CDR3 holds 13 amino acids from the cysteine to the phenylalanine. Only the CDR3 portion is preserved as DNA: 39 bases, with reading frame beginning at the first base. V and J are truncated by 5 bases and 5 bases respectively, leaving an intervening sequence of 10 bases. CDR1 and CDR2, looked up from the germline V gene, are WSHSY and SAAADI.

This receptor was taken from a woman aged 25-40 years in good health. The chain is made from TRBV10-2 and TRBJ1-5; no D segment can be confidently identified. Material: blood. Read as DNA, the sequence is TGCGCCAGCAGTACTCAGGACCATCAGCCCCAGCATTTT. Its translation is CASSTQDHQPQHF.